This TCR beta chain stems from a study of blood T cell repertoires in COVID-19. In the study overall: The United States, Italy and Spain supplied acute and convalescent COVID-19 samples. The cDNA or gDNA used as material had been derived from T cells, B-cell-depleted T cells, or PBMCs.

Libraries were prepared by immunoSEQ multiplex PCR; TCRdb keeps only in-frame clonotypes and omits some of them. There are about 150,000 clones in the sample; 80% occur only once, and over 10% lies in the top ten. The CDR3 has 15 amino acids. V shed 4 bases and J shed 4 bases, with 10 bases lying between them. Germline assignment: CDR1 KGHDR and CDR2 SFDVKD. The J gene is TRBJ2-6, the V gene TRBV24-1; D possibly corresponds to TRBD2 (6 bases). The TCR originated in a man aged 55 to 70 with active or convalescent COVID-19. The material sequenced was peripheral blood. In nucleotides, the CDR3 is TGTGCCACCAGTGAAGGAGGGGTCGGGGCCAACGTCCTGACTTTC. Amino acid sequence: CATSEGGVGANVLTF.